What follows describes a single TCR beta chain. The antigen is unknown. The data belong to a study of blood T cells in healthy people across ages. Study-wide results and caveats: Calculation of diversity from one million T cells yielded estimates considered to be underestimates. Diversity was higher, and naive CD4+ cells more numerous, in long-lived donors than in aged donors.

Each donor supplied 8 to 10 milliliters of peripheral blood. The CDR3 contains 14 residues. Germline-derived CDR1 and CDR2 are SGHVS and FQNEAQ. Trimming stripped 1 base from V and 6 bases from J, with 10 bases between. A sample-barcoded 5' primer and a J-beta primer mix were used in a second PCR of about 7 to 12 cycles. Every sample produced at least 3 million CDR3-containing paired-end reads. TCRdb re-called the 5' RACE reads through MiXCR, storing one row per CDR3 protein. The sample contains hundreds of thousands of distinct CDR3 sequences, about 30% of which appear only once. The rearrangement uses TRBV7-8 and TRBJ1-5; D ambiguous. Material: blood. This receptor was obtained from an elderly woman in good health. As DNA, the CDR3 is TGTGCCAGCAGCTTAGGTGGGAATATTCAGCCCCAGCATTTT. This translates into CASSLGGNIQPQHF.